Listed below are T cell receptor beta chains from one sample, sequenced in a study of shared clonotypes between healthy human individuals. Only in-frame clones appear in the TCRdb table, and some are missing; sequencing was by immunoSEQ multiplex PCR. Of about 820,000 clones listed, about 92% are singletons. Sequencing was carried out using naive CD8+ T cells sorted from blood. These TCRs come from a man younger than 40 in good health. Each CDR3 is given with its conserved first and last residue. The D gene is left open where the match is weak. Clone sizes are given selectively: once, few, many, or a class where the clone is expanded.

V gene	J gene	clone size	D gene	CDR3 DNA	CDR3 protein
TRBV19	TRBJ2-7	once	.	TGTGCCAGTAGAGAGTTTGGATCTTACGAGCAGTACTTC	CASREFGSYEQYF
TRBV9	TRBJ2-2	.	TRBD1	TGTGCCAGCAGCGTTTCAGGGGGAGAACCGAACACCGGGGAGCTGTTTTTT	CASSVSGGEPNTGELFF
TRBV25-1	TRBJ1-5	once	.	TGTGCCAGCAGTCAGCAGGGCCAGGACAATCAGCCCCAGCATTTT	CASSQQGQDNQPQHF
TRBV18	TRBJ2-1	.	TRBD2	TGTGCCAGCTCACCAGGGCCCGGGACTAGGGTCGGCAATGAGCAGTTCTTC	CASSPGPGTRVGNEQFF
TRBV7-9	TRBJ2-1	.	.	TGTGCCAGCAGCCCTAGCGACCCCTGGGGCAATGAGCAGTTCTTC	CASSPSDPWGNEQFF
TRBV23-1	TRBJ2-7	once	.	TGCACGTGGGGTGGGGTTGGCCACGAGCAGTACTTC	CTWGGVGHEQYF
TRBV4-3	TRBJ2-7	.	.	TGCGCCAGCAGCCAAGATCGGTCATTCACGGCCTACGAGCAGTACTTC	CASSQDRSFTAYEQYF
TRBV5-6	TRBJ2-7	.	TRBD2	TGTGCCAGCAGCGGACTAGCGGGAGGCTCCTACGAGCAGTACTTC	CASSGLAGGSYEQYF
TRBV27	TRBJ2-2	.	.	TGTGCCAGCAGTCCCTTTCGTCTAGGGGCGAACACCGGGGAGCTGTTTTTT	CASSPFRLGANTGELFF
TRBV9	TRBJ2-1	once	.	TGTGCCAGCAGCGCGGGGTCCTCCTACAATGAGCAGTTCTTC	CASSAGSSYNEQFF
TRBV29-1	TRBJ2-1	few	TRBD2	TGCAGCGTTGAAGATCCTCCTAGCGGGAGTAAAGAGTTCTTC	CSVEDPPSGSKEFF
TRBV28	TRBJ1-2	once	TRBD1	TGTGCCAGCAGTTTGGTTCGCAGGGGGTTTTTTGCCTACACCTTC	CASSLVRRGFFAYTF
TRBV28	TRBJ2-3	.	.	TGTGCCAGCACTTCTAGAGCTGCGGCAGATACGCAGTATTTT	CASTSRAAADTQYF
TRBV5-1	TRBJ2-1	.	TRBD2	TGCGCCAGCAGCCTGTGGGATCTAGCGGGGAAGTCCTACAATGAGCAGTTCTTC	CASSLWDLAGKSYNEQFF
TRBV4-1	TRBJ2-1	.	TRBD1	TGCGCCAGCAGCCACCGGGACAGGGATCCCGATGAGCAGTTCTTC	CASSHRDRDPDEQFF
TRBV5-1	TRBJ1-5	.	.	TGCGCCAGCAGCTTTCAGGGTGATCAGCCCCAGCATTTT	CASSFQGDQPQHF
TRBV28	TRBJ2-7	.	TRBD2	TGTGCCAGCAGTCCACAGGAACTAGCGGGAGGGGGTGAGCAGTACTTC	CASSPQELAGGGEQYF
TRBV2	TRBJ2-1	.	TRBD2	TGTGCCAGCAGTGAAGGCGGGAGCTCCTACAATGAGCAGTTCTTC	CASSEGGSSYNEQFF
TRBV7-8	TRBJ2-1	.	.	TGTGCCAGCAGCGGACAAGCCGGCGAGCAGTTCTTC	CASSGQAGEQFF
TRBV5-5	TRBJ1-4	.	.	TGTGCCAGCAGCTCAGAATCCGGGACACGGAGGACTAGACTGTTTTTT	CASSSESGTRRTRLFF
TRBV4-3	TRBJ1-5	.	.	TGCGCCAGCAGCCTTTGGGGGGGACAGCCCCAGCATTTT	CASSLWGGQPQHF